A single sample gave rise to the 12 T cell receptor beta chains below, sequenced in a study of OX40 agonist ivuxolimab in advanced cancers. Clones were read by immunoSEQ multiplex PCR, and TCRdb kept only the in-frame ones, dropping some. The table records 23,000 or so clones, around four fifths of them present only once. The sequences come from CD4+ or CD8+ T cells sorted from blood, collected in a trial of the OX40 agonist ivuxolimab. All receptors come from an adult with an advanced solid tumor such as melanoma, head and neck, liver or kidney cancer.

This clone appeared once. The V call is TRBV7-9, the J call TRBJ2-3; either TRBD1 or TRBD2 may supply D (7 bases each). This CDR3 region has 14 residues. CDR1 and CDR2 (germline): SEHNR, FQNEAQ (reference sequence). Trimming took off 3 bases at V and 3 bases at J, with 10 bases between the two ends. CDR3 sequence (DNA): TGTGCCAGCAGCTTCCAGGGGGGGACAGATACGCAGTATTTT. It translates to CASSFQGGTDTQYF.

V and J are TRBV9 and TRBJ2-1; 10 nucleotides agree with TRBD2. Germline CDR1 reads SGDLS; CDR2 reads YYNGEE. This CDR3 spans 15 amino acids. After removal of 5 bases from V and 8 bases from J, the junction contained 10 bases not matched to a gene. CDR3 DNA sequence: TGTGCCAGCAGTGCCAGCGGGGGGGCTGTGGATGAGCAGTTCTTC. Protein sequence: CASSASGGAVDEQFF. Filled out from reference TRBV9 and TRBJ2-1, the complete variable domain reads DSGVTQTPKHLITATGQRVTLRCSPRSGDLSVYWYQQSLDQGLQFLIQYYNGEERAKGNILERFSAQQFPDLHSELNLSSLELGDSALYFCASSASGGAVDEQFFGPGTRLTVL.

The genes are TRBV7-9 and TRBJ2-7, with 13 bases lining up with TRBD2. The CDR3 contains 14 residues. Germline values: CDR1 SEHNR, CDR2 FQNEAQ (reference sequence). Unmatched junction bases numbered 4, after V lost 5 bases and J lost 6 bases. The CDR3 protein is CASSPLAGGLEQYF. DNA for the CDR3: TGTGCCAGCAGCCCACTAGCGGGGGGGCTCGAGCAGTACTTC.

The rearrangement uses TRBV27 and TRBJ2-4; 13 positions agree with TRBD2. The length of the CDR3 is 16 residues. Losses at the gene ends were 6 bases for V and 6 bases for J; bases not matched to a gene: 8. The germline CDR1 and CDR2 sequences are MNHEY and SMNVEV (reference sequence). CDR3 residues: CASSTSGRAWGNIQYF. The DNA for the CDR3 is TGTGCCAGCAGCACTAGCGGGAGGGCCTGGGGAAACATTCAGTACTTC.

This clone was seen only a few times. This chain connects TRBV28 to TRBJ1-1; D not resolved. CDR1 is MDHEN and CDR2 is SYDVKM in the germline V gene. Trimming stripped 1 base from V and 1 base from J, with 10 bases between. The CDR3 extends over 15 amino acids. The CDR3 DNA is TGTGCCAGCAGTTTATTCGGGGTTGGGAACACTGAAGCTTTCTTT. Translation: CASSLFGVGNTEAFF.

The CDR3 loop reads CASSPRQGAYNEQFF. The CDR3 coding sequence is TGTGCCAGCAGCCCAAGACAGGGGGCCTACAATGAGCAGTTCTTC. The V gene is TRBV27, the J gene TRBJ2-1; 9 positions agree with TRBD1. V was clipped by 6 bases and J by 2 bases; unmatched bases: 5. The germline V gene has CDR1 MNHEY and CDR2 SMNVEV (reference sequence). This CDR3 is built from 15 residues.

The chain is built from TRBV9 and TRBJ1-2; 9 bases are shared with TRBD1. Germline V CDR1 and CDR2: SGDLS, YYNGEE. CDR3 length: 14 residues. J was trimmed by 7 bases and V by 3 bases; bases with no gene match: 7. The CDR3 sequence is CASSGTGTGSGYTF. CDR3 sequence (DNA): TGTGCCAGCAGCGGAACCGGGACAGGGTCTGGCTACACCTTC.

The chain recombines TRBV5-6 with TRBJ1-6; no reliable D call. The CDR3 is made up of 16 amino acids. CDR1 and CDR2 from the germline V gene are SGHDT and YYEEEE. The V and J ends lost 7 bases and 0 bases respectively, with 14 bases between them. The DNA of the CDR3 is TGTGCCAGCTATCGGACGGCTGACTCCTATAATTCACCCCTCCACTTT. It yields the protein CASYRTADSYNSPLHF.

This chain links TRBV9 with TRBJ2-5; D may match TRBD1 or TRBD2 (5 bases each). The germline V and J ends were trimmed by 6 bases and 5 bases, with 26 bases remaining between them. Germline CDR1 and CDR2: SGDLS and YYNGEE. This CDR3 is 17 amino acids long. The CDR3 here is CASTDSRDLSAEETQYF. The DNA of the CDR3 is TGTGCCAGCACTGATTCCCGGGACCTTAGCGCTGAGGAGACCCAGTACTTC.

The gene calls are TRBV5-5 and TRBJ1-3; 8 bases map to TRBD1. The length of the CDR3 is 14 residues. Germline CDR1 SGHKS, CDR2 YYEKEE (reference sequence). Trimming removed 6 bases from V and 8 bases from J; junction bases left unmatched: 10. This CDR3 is CASKVWQGADTIYF. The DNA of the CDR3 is TGTGCCAGCAAAGTATGGCAGGGGGCTGACACCATATATTTT.

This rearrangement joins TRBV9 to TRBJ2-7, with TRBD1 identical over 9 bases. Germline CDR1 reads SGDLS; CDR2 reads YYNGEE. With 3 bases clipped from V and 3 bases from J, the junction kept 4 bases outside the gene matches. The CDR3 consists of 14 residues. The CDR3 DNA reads TGTGCCAGCAGCGCGGGGGGACAGGGCTACGAGCAGTACTTC. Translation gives CASSAGGQGYEQYF.

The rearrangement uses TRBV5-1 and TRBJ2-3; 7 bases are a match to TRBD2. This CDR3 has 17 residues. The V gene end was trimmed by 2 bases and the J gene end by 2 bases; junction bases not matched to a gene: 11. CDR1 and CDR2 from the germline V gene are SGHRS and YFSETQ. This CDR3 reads CASSLAASGQYTDTQYF. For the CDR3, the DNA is TGCGCCAGCAGCTTAGCGGCTAGCGGACAATACACAGATACGCAGTATTTT. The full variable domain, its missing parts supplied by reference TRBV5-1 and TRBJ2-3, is KAGVTQTPRYLIKTRGQQVTLSCSPISGHRSVSWYQQTPGQGLQFLFEYFSETQRNKGNFPGRFSGRQFSNSRSEMNVSTLELGDSALYLCASSLAASGQYTDTQYFGPGTRLTVL.